This T cell receptor (beta chain) is from a study of blood T cell repertoires in COVID-19. Study-wide background: Acute-phase and convalescent COVID-19 samples originated in the United States, Italy and Spain. In each case, the material was cDNA or gDNA derived from T cells, B-cell-depleted T cells, or PBMCs.

CDR1 is SGHRS and CDR2 is YFSETQ in the germline V gene. Trimming cost V 2 bases and J 0 bases; bases outside gene matches: 11. The CDR3 runs to 20 residues. Assay: immunoSEQ multiplex PCR; the TCRdb copy retains only in-frame clones and omits some. The repertoire includes more than 85,000 clones, just over 90% of them detected once, and about 1% sits in the top ten. The receptor was isolated from a man aged 55 to 70 with acute or convalescent COVID-19. Sequenced sample: peripheral blood. V and J are TRBV5-1 and TRBJ2-1; 13 bases align to TRBD2. The CDR3 protein is CASSLQGRTSGRISYNEQFF. The DNA for the CDR3 is TGCGCCAGCAGCTTACAGGGACGGACTAGCGGGAGAATCTCCTACAATGAGCAGTTCTTC.